A single sample is the source of the 22 T cell receptor beta chains below, sequenced in a study of shared clonotypes between healthy human individuals. Naive CD8 populations comprised CD45RO-negative cells positively selected for CCR7, excluding terminally differentiated effector memory CD45RA+ cells. The method was immunoSEQ multiplex PCR; TCRdb's version includes in-frame clones alone and lacks a portion of them. The repertoire holds over 2,000,000 clones, with 85% to 95% as singletons. The sample consisted of naive CD8+ T cells from PBMCs. All receptors come from a man in his late teens or twenties in good health. Some clones in this sample may be carry-over from other donors' samples.

V is TRBV4-2 and J is TRBJ2-4, with D perhaps matching TRBD1 or TRBD2 (5 bases each). Germline assignment: CDR1 LGHNA and CDR2 YNFKEQ. The V and J ends lost 0 bases and 3 bases respectively, with 18 bases between them. The CDR3 totals 18 residues. CDR3 in amino acids: CASSQDRQGVEGKNIQYF. The CDR3 coding sequence is TGTGCCAGCAGCCAAGATCGGCAGGGAGTTGAAGGCAAAAACATTCAGTACTTC.

The V and J genes are TRBV11-2 and TRBJ2-3; TRBD2 agrees at 16 bases. Germline V CDR1 and CDR2: SGHAT, FQNNGV. The J segment lost 6 bases and the V segment lost 1 base, leaving 7 bases of the junction unmatched. The CDR3 loop spans 18 amino acids. CDR3 nucleotide sequence: TGTGCCAGCAGCTTAGTCGGGACTAGCGGGAGGGCCAGGGATACGCAGTATTTT. This gives the protein CASSLVGTSGRARDTQYF. The full variable domain, with the rest looked up from reference TRBV11-2 and TRBJ2-3, is EAGVAQSPRYKIIEKRQSVAFWCNPISGHATLYWYQQILGQGPKLLIQFQNNGVVDDSQLPKDRFSAERLKGVDSTLKIQPAKLEDSAVYLCASSLVGTSGRARDTQYFGPGTRLTVL.

The chain joins TRBV6-5 to TRBJ1-1; D is unclear. Per the germline V gene, CDR1 is MNHEY and CDR2 is SVGAGI. V lost 0 bases and J 0 bases, leaving 8 bases between the germline ends. This CDR3 contains 15 residues. CDR3 amino acids: CASSYSGRLNTEAFF. The DNA for the CDR3 is TGTGCCAGCAGTTACTCGGGCAGACTGAACACTGAAGCTTTCTTT.

V and J are TRBV27 and TRBJ1-4; 9 bases agree with TRBD1. Germline lookup yields CDR1 MNHEY and CDR2 SMNVEV (reference sequence). The CDR3 has 17 residues. V gave up 2 bases and J gave up 3 bases; unmatched junction bases: 7. The CDR3 nucleotides are TGTGCCAGCAGTTTAACAGGGGGCAAGGGTCCTAATGAAAAACTGTTTTTT. Amino acids: CASSLTGGKGPNEKLFF.

The rearrangement links TRBV7-6 to TRBJ2-5, with 7 bases lining up with TRBD2. J lost 1 base, V lost 2 bases, and 10 bases had no gene match. There are 17 residues in the CDR3. The germline gives CDR1 SGHVS, CDR2 FNYEAQ. The CDR3 reads CASSLPRGDRRQETQYF. DNA for the CDR3: TGTGCCAGCAGCTTACCCCGGGGGGATCGTCGCCAAGAGACCCAGTACTTC.

This clone came up once. The J gene is TRBJ2-7, the V gene TRBV11-2, with a tentative D call TRBD1 (6 bases). V gave up 3 bases and J gave up 3 bases, with 9 bases separating them. Germline CDR1 reads SGHAT; CDR2 reads FQNNGV. The CDR3 covers 13 residues. Written as DNA, the CDR3 is TGTGCCAGCAGCTTCCAGGGGATCTACGAGCAGTACTTC. Amino acids: CASSFQGIYEQYF. The entire variable domain, with the rest obtained from reference TRBV11-2 and TRBJ2-7, is as follows: EAGVAQSPRYKIIEKRQSVAFWCNPISGHATLYWYQQILGQGPKLLIQFQNNGVVDDSQLPKDRFSAERLKGVDSTLKIQPAKLEDSAVYLCASSFQGIYEQYFGPGTRLTVT.

The genes are TRBV19 and TRBJ2-7; 7 bases match TRBD1. The CDR3 length is 16 residues. The V and J ends lost 5 bases and 3 bases, in that order; junction bases with no gene match: 13. CDR1 and CDR2 (germline): LNHDA, SQIVND (reference sequence). CDR3 in amino acids: CASSARQGRKIYEQYF. Written as DNA, the CDR3 is TGTGCCAGTAGTGCGAGACAGGGCCGGAAAATCTACGAGCAGTACTTC.

About this clone itself: This sequence may be a read error, since a much larger clone differs from it by one base. This sequence joins TRBV27 and TRBJ2-7, with no clear D. The V and J ends lost 4 bases and 0 bases respectively, with 4 bases between them. CDR3 length: 12 residues. Looked up from germline, CDR1 is MNHEY and CDR2 is SMNVEV (reference sequence). CDR3 DNA sequence: TGTGCCAGCAGTTCGACCTCCTACGAGCAGTACTTC. This codes for CASSSTSYEQYF.

On this clone: Being one base from a much bigger clone, this may be a read error. The rearrangement joins TRBV7-9 to TRBJ1-2; TRBD1 is a possible D gene (5 bases). Per the germline V gene, CDR1 is SEHNR and CDR2 is FQNEAQ (reference sequence). The CDR3 spans 13 residues. The V gene lost 5 bases and the J gene lost 2 bases, with 9 bases spanning the gap. CDR3 residues: CASSPSGNYGYTF. CDR3 coding DNA: TGTGCCAGCAGCCCCTCAGGGAACTATGGCTACACCTTC.

The chain employs TRBV9 and TRBJ2-7; no reliable D call. The CDR3 runs to 14 residues. Trimming stripped 2 bases from V and 0 bases from J, with 9 bases between. Germline V gene sequence: CDR1 SGDLS, CDR2 YYNGEE. The CDR3 protein is CASSVSDDSYEQYF. In DNA, the CDR3 is TGTGCCAGCAGCGTTTCTGACGACTCCTACGAGCAGTACTTC.

This clone has a single count. The chain couples TRBV6-1 to TRBJ2-7; the match to TRBD1 covers 7 bases. Trimming cost V 8 bases and J 1 base; bases outside gene matches: 5. The germline V gene encodes CDR1 MNHNS and CDR2 SASEGT. The CDR3 is 13 residues long. CDR3 nucleotides: TGTGCCAGCGACAGGGATGGGTCCTACGAGCAGTACTTC. Its translation is CASDRDGSYEQYF.

This chain links TRBV15 with TRBJ2-1, with a possible D match to TRBD2 (6 bases). This CDR3 comprises 16 residues. V was shortened by 4 bases and J by 2 bases, with 15 bases between the two germline ends. Germline V gene sequence: CDR1 LNHNV, CDR2 YYDKDF (reference sequence). This CDR3 reads CATSTEAGTAYNEQFF. The CDR3 coding sequence is TGTGCCACCAGCACTGAGGCGGGAACAGCCTACAATGAGCAGTTCTTC.

The chain employs TRBV28 and TRBJ2-7; D not resolved. Germline CDR1 is MDHEN and CDR2 is SYDVKM. Trimming cost V 6 bases and J 0 bases, with 12 bases left between them. The CDR3 loop spans 14 amino acids. The DNA of the CDR3 is TGTGCCAGCAGGGAAAGGGCGTCCTCCTACGAGCAGTACTTC. Translation: CASRERASSYEQYF.

The genes are TRBV10-3 and TRBJ2-5, with 11 bases fitting TRBD2. The CDR3 is 18 residues long. V gave up 0 bases and J gave up 5 bases; unmatched junction bases: 11. Germline V gene lookup returns CDR1 ENHRY and CDR2 SYGVKD. The CDR3 DNA follows: TGTGCCATCAGTGAGTCGTATTTTACTAGCGGGGGAGAGGAGACCCAGTACTTC. It specifies CAISESYFTSGGEETQYF.

The V and J genes are TRBV7-9 and TRBJ1-2; D is possibly TRBD1 (6 bases). The ends were cut back, 0 bases at V and 6 bases at J, with 11 bases in the middle. The CDR3 length is 14 residues. Germline-derived CDR1 and CDR2 are SEHNR and FQNEAQ (reference sequence). CDR3 sequence reads: CASSLAWGADGYTF. For the CDR3, the DNA is TGTGCCAGCAGCTTAGCGTGGGGGGCGGATGGCTACACCTTC.

The rearrangement uses TRBV30 and TRBJ1-4; 9 positions agree with TRBD1. The CDR3 loop spans 15 amino acids. The V gene's germline CDR1 is GTSNPN and CDR2 SVGIG (reference sequence). J gave up 7 bases and V 1 base, and 7 bases lay outside the gene matches. CDR3: CAWSGEDRGGEKLFF. The CDR3 DNA follows: TGTGCCTGGAGTGGGGAGGACAGGGGAGGTGAAAAACTGTTTTTT.

V gene TRBV28 combines with J gene TRBJ2-7; D ambiguous. This CDR3 has 14 amino acids. Trimming pared 6 bases from V and 0 bases from J, leaving 12 bases between. The germline V gene encodes CDR1 MDHEN and CDR2 SYDVKM. DNA for the CDR3: TGTGCCAGCAGCCCCCTGCCGGGCTCCTACGAGCAGTACTTC. Protein sequence: CASSPLPGSYEQYF.

The V gene is TRBV7-3, the J gene TRBJ2-5; tentatively, D is TRBD2 (7 bases). The germline V gene encodes CDR1 SGHTA and CDR2 FQGTGA. The CDR3 contains 15 residues. Trimming stripped 6 bases from V and 1 base from J, with 15 bases between. Written as DNA, the CDR3 is TGTGCCAGCAGTAGTACGGGGGGCCTCCAAGAGACCCAGTACTTC. Residues: CASSSTGGLQETQYF.

This clone is a singleton in its sample. The chain recombines TRBV27 with TRBJ2-5; TRBD1 agrees at 7 bases. Germline CDR1 reads MNHEY; CDR2 reads SMNVEV (reference sequence). The CDR3 runs 15 residues. J gave up 5 bases and V 6 bases, and 12 bases lay outside the gene matches. As DNA, the CDR3 is TGTGCCAGCAGGATCCGACAGGGTACGCGGGAGACCCAGTACTTC. Protein: CASRIRQGTRETQYF.

V gene TRBV19 combines with J gene TRBJ2-7; D gene uncertain. In germline, CDR1 is LNHDA, CDR2 SQIVND (reference sequence). Between the trimmed V and J ends, which lost 3 bases and 1 base, there was a span of 13 bases. The CDR3 has 15 amino acids. The CDR3 region is CASSIGRTLSYEQYF. CDR3 in DNA: TGTGCCAGTAGTATTGGCCGGACCCTTTCCTACGAGCAGTACTTC.

V is TRBV23-1 and J is TRBJ1-4; the match to TRBD1 covers 7 bases. TRBV23-1 is an ORF, and what it does is uncertain. V shed 8 bases, J shed 0 bases, and the junction held 12 bases outside the gene matches. The CDR3 is 17 amino acids. The CDR3 is CASFDRVLRATNEKLFF. The CDR3, as DNA: TGCGCCAGCTTCGACAGGGTGCTCCGAGCAACTAATGAAAAACTGTTTTTT.

The gene calls are TRBV27 and TRBJ1-2, with a tentative D call TRBD1 (6 bases). In germline, CDR1 is MNHEY, CDR2 SMNVEV (reference sequence). With 4 bases removed from V and 8 bases from J, the gap between germline ends came to 17 bases. This CDR3 spans 14 amino acids. The CDR3 nucleotides are TGTGCCAGCAGTTCGTTGGGGGGGCGGGAGGGCTACACCTTC. Amino acid sequence: CASSSLGGREGYTF.